This T cell receptor beta chain was retrieved from a study of blood T cells in healthy people across ages. General study findings and limits: Strong correlation existed between TCR beta diversity and naive T cell percentage.

Through a sample-barcoded 5' primer and a J-beta primer mix, a second PCR was run for roughly 6 to 11 cycles. Tags on each cDNA molecule came from a template-switch adaptor with 12 random nucleotides. MiXCR, applied by TCRdb to the 5' RACE reads, yields one record per CDR3 protein. The sample holds hundreds of thousands of distinct CDR3 sequences, around half seen once. The CDR3 runs 14 residues. Germline V gene data show CDR1 as MNHEY and CDR2 as SMNVEV (reference sequence). Trimming cost V 3 bases and J 2 bases, with 10 bases left between them. Concerning this clonotype itself: Its antigen is unknown.

The source material was blood. The sequence came from a man older than 75 in good health. The chain is built from TRBV27 and TRBJ2-5; D not certain. CDR3 bases: TGTGCCAGCAGTTTGGGATGGCTACAAGAGACCCAGTACTTC. This encodes CASSLGWLQETQYF.